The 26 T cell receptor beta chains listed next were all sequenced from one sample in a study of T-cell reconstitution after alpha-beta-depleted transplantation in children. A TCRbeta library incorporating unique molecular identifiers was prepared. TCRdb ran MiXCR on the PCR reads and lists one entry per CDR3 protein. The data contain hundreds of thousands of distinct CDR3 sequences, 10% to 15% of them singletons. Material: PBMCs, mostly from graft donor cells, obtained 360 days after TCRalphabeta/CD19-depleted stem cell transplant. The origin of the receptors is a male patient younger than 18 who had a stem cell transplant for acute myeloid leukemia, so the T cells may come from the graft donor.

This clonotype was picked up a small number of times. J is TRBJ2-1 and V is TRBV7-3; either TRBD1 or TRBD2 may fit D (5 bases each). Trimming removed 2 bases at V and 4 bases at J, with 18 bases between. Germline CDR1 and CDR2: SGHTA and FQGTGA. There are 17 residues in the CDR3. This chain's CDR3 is CASSLQGSAGSYNEQFF. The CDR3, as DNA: TGTGCCAGCAGCTTACAGGGTTCGGCAGGGAGTTACAATGAGCAGTTCTTC.

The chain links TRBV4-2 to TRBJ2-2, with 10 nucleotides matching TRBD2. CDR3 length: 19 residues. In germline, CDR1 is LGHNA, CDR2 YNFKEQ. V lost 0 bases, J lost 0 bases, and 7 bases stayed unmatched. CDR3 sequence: CASSQESAGLAANTGELFF. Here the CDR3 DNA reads TGTGCCAGCAGCCAAGAGAGCGCCGGACTAGCGGCGAACACCGGGGAGCTGTTTTTT.

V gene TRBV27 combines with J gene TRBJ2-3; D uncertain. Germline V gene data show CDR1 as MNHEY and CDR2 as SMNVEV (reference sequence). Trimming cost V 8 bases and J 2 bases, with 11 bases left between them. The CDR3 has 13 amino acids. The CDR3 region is CASGRTHTDTQYF. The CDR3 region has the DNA TGTGCCAGCGGAAGAACGCACACAGATACGCAGTATTTT.

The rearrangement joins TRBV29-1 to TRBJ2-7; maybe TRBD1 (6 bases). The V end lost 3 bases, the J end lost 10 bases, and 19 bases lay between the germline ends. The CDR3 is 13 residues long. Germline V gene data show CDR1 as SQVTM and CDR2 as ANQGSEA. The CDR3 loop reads CSVDAGQGRSQYF. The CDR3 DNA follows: TGCAGCGTTGATGCAGGGCAGGGGAGATCACAGTACTTC.

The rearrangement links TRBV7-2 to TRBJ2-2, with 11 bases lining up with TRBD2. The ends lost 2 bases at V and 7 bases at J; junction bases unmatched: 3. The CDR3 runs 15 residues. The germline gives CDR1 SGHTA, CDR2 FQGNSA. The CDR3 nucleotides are TGTGCCAGCAGCTTACTAGCGGGGGGCGGCGGGGAGCTGTTTTTT. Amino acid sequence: CASSLLAGGGGELFF.

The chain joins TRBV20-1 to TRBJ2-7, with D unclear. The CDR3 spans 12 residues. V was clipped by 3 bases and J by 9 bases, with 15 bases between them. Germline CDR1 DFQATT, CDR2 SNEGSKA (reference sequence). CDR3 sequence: CSASVGIPGQYF. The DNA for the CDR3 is TGCAGTGCTAGTGTGGGGATCCCGGGGCAGTACTTC.

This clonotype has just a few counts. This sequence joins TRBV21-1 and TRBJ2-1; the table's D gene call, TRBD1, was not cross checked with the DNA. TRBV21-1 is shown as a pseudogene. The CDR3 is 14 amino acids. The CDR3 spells CASSKEDRRNEQFF. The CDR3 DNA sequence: TGTGCCAGCAGCAAAGAGGACAGGCGCAATGAGCAGTTCTTC.

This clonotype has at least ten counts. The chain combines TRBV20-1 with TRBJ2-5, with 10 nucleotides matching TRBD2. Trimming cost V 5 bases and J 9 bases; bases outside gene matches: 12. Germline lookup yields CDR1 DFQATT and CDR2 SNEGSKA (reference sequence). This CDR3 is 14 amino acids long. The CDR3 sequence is CSAETSGTLRAQYF. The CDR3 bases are TGCAGTGCTGAAACTAGCGGGACCCTGAGGGCCCAGTACTTC.

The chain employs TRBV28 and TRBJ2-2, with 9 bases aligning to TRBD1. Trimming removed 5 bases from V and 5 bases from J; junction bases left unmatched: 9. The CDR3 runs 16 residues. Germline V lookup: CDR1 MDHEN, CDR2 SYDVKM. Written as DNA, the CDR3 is TGTGCCAGCAGTACCCCGACAGGGGGGGAGACCGGGGAGCTGTTTTTT. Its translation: CASSTPTGGETGELFF.

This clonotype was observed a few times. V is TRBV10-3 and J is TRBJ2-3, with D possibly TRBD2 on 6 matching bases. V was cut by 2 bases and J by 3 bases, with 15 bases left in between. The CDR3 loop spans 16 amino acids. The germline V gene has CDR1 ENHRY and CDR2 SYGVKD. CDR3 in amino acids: CAISETSSAGTDTQYF. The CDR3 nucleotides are TGTGCCATCAGTGAGACCAGTAGCGCGGGGACAGATACGCAGTATTTT.

The CDR3 nucleotides read TGTGCCAGCAGCCAAGGGACTAGCGGAGGAGGGGATTTCGCGAACACCGGGGAGCTGTTTTTT. Translation: CASSQGTSGGGDFANTGELFF. The chain links TRBV4-2 to TRBJ2-2; 10 bases align to TRBD2. Germline V gene lookup returns CDR1 LGHNA and CDR2 YNFKEQ. The CDR3 contains 21 residues. With V trimmed by 1 base and J by 0 bases, 14 bases remained unmatched.

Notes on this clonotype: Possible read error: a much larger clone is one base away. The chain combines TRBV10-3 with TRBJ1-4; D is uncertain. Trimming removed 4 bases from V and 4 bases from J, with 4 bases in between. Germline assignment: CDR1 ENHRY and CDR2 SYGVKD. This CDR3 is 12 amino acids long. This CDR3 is CAISVHNEKLFF. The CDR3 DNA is TGTGCCATCAGTGTACATAATGAAAAACTGTTTTTT.

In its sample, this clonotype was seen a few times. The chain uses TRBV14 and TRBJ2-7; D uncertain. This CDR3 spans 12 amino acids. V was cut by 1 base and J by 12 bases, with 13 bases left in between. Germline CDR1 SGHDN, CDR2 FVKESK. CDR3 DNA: TGTGCCAGCAGCCAAGGAGAGAGAGACCCGTACTTC. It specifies CASSQGERDPYF.

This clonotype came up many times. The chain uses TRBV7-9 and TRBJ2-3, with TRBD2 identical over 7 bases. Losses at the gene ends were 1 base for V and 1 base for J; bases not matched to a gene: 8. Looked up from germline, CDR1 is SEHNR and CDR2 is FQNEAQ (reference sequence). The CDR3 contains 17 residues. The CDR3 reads CASSLDFAGDGTDTQYF. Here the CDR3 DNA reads TGTGCCAGCAGCTTAGATTTTGCGGGAGACGGCACAGATACGCAGTATTTT.

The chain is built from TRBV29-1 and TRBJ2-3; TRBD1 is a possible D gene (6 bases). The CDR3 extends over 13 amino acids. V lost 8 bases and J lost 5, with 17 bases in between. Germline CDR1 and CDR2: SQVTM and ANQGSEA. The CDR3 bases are TGCAGCCCGTGGACAGTCGGGGTAGATACGCAGTATTTT. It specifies CSPWTVGVDTQYF.

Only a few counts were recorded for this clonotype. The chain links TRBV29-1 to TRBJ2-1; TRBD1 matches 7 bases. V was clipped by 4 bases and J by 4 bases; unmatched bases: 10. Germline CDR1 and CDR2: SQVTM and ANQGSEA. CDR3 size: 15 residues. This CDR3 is CSVVNLGGRYNEQFF. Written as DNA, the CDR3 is TGCAGCGTTGTGAACTTAGGGGGCCGATACAATGAGCAGTTCTTC.

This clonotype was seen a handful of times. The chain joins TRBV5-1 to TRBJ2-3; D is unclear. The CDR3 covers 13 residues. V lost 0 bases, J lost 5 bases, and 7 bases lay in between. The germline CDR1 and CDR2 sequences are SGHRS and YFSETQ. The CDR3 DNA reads TGCGCCAGCAGCTTGGCCCCTCTAGATACGCAGTATTTT. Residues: CASSLAPLDTQYF.

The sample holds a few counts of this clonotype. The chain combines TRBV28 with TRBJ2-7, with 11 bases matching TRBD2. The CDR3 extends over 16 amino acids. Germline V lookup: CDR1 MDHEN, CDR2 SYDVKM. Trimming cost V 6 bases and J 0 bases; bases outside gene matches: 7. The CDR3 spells CASRTSGMQSSYEQYF. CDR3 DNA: TGTGCCAGCAGGACTAGCGGGATGCAGAGCTCCTACGAGCAGTACTTC.

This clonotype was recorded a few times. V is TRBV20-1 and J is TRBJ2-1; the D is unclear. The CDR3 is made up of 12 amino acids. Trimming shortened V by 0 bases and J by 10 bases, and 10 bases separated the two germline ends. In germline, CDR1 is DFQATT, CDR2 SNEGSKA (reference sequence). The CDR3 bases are TGCAGTGCTAGAGAGCCTGCAAAAGAGCAGTTCTTC. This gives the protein CSAREPAKEQFF.

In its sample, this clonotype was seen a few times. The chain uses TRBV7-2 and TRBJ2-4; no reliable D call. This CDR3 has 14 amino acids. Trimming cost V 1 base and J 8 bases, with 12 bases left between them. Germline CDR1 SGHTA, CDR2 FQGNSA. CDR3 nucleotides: TGTGCCAGCAGCTTAGTGCCCAGACCAGACATTCAGTACTTC. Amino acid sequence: CASSLVPRPDIQYF. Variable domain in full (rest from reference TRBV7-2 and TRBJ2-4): GAGVSQSPSNKVTEKGKDVELRCDPISGHTALYWYRQSLGQGLEFLIYFQGNSAPDKSGLPSDRFSAERTGGSVSTLTIQRTQQEDSAVYLCASSLVPRPDIQYFGAGTRLSVL.

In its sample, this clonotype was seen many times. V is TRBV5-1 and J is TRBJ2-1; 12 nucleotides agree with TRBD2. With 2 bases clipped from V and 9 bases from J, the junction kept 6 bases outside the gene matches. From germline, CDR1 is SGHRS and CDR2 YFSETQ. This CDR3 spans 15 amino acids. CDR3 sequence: CASSFLLAGGGEQFF. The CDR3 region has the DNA TGCGCCAGCAGCTTCCTACTAGCGGGAGGAGGTGAGCAGTTCTTC. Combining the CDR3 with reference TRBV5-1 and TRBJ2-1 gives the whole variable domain KAGVTQTPRYLIKTRGQQVTLSCSPISGHRSVSWYQQTPGQGLQFLFEYFSETQRNKGNFPGRFSGRQFSNSRSEMNVSTLELGDSALYLCASSFLLAGGGEQFFGPGTRLTVL.

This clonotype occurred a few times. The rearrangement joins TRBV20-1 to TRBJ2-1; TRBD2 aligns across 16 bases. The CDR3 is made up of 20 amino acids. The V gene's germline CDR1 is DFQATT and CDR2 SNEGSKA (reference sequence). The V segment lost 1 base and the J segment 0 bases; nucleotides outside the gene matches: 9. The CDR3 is CSARAPGLAGGPLSYNEQFF. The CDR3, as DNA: TGCAGTGCTAGAGCGCCGGGACTAGCGGGAGGGCCTCTCTCCTACAATGAGCAGTTCTTC.

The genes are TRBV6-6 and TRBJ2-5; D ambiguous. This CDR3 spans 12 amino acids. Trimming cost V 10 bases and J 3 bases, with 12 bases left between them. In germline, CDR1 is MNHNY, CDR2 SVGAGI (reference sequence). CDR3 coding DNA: TGTGCCACCTATGTAGCAAAAGAGACCCAGTACTTC. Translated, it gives CATYVAKETQYF.

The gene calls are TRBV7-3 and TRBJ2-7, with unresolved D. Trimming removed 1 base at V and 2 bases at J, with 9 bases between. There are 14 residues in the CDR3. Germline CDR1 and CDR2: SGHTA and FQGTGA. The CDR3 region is CASSLNRPPYEQYF. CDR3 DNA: TGTGCCAGCAGCTTAAATCGTCCGCCCTACGAGCAGTACTTC.

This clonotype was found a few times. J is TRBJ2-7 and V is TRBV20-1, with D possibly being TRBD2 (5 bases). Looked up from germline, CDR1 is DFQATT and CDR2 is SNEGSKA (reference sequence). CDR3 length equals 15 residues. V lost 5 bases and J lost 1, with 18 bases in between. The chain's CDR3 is CSAVLIHPGSYEQYF. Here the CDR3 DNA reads TGCAGTGCTGTATTGATCCACCCGGGATCCTACGAGCAGTACTTC.

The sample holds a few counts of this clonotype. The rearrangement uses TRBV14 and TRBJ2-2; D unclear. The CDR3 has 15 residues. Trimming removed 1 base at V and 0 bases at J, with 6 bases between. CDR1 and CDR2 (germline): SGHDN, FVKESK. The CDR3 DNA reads TGTGCCAGCAGCCAAGGGCAGGCGAACACCGGGGAGCTGTTTTTT. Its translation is CASSQGQANTGELFF.